These 15 T cell receptor beta chains were sequenced from one sample in a study of T cells after yellow fever vaccination. TCRdb redid the calling of the 5' RACE reads with MiXCR, one entry per CDR3 protein. The data show roughly 50,000 distinct CDR3 sequences, with roughly 7.5% seen just once and approximately 28% held by the top ten. Sequencing used CD8+ T cells sorted from PBMCs, obtained roughly 14 days after the first yellow fever vaccination. These TCRs come from a man younger than 30 who received the YFV17D yellow fever vaccine.

Comment on this clonotype: Since a much larger clone is just one base distant, this may be a read error. V gene TRBV12-3 or TRBV12-4 combines with J gene TRBJ1-5; no clear D. The DNA end is more similar to TRBJ2-3, so the J call may be wrong. This CDR3 has 13 residues. CDR3 region: CASSLGPHQPQYF. CDR3 DNA sequence: TGTGCCAGCAGTTTAGGGCCCCATCAGCCCCAGTATTTT.

This clonotype was detected ten times or more. The V gene is TRBV4-2, the J gene TRBJ2-5, with TRBD2 matching 8 bases. Losses at the gene ends were 0 bases for V and 5 bases for J; bases not matched to a gene: 11. This CDR3 spans 17 amino acids. Germline V gene sequence: CDR1 LGHNA, CDR2 YNFKEQ. As DNA, the CDR3 is TGTGCCAGCAGCCAAGATGATATAGGGCGGGGGGAGGAGACCCAGTACTTC. Translating it yields CASSQDDIGRGEETQYF.

This chain uses TRBV9 with TRBJ2-5; D unresolved. V was clipped by 0 bases and J by 3 bases, with 0 bases between them. In germline, CDR1 is SGDLS, CDR2 YYNGEE. This CDR3 has 11 residues. The CDR3: CASSVEETQYF. The CDR3 coding sequence is TGTGCCAGCAGCGTAGAAGAGACCCAGTACTTC. The whole variable domain, remainder taken from reference TRBV9 and TRBJ2-5, is DSGVTQTPKHLITATGQRVTLRCSPRSGDLSVYWYQQSLDQGLQFLIQYYNGEERAKGNILERFSAQQFPDLHSELNLSSLELGDSALYFCASSVEETQYFGPGTRLLVL.

This clonotype has at least ten counts. The chain is built from TRBV30 and TRBJ2-5; TRBD1 is a possible D gene (5 bases). CDR3 length: 11 amino acids. Germline V gene lookup returns CDR1 GTSNPN and CDR2 SVGIG (reference sequence). Trimming stripped 5 bases from V and 6 bases from J, with 10 bases between. CDR3 sequence: CAWGAGKTQYF. The CDR3 nucleotides read TGTGCCTGGGGGGCAGGGAAGACCCAGTACTTC.

This clonotype was picked up a small number of times. The chain has TRBV5-4 and TRBJ2-1; 7 bases are a match to TRBD2. CDR3 length: 16 residues. CDR1 SGHNT and CDR2 YYREEE come from the germline V gene (reference sequence). The junction had 4 bases not matched to a gene; V was cut back by 1 base and J by 0 bases. The DNA for the CDR3 is TGTGCCAGCAGCTTGTGGGGGGGGAGCTCCTACAATGAGCAGTTCTTC. As protein: CASSLWGGSSYNEQFF.

This clonotype was recorded many times. The rearrangement uses TRBV19 and TRBJ1-1, with a possible D match to TRBD1 (6 bases). This CDR3 is built from 13 residues. V was trimmed by 7 bases and J by 5 bases, leaving 14 bases between them. The V gene's germline CDR1 is LNHDA and CDR2 SQIVND (reference sequence). The CDR3 DNA is TGTGCCAGTAAGGAATCCGGGACAACTGAAGCTTTCTTT. As protein: CASKESGTTEAFF. The variable domain in full, completed from reference TRBV19 and TRBJ1-1, reads DGGITQSPKYLFRKEGQNVTLSCEQNLNHDAMYWYRQDPGQGLRLIYYSQIVNDFQKGDIAEGYSVSREKKESFPLTVTSAQKNPTAFYLCASKESGTTEAFFGQGTRLTVV.

This clonotype came up many times. The rearrangement links TRBV4-3 to TRBJ2-7; 8 bases are shared with TRBD1. Germline V CDR1 and CDR2: LGHNA, YSLEER. The V and J ends lost 0 bases and 3 bases, in that order; junction bases with no gene match: 7. This CDR3 spans 16 amino acids. The CDR3 DNA sequence: TGCGCCAGCAGCCAAGATAGGGGACAGGACCTCTACGAGCAGTACTTC. It is translated as CASSQDRGQDLYEQYF.

This clonotype was seen repeatedly, ten times or more. V and J are TRBV7-8 and TRBJ2-7; D is unresolved. Trimming cost V 0 bases and J 6 bases, with 9 bases left between them. CDR1 and CDR2 (germline): SGHVS, FQNEAQ. The CDR3 contains 13 residues. The CDR3 protein is CASSLAAGVEQYF. CDR3 nucleotides: TGTGCCAGCAGCTTAGCAGCAGGAGTCGAGCAGTACTTC.

The table lists this clonotype with many counts. This rearrangement joins TRBV24-1 to TRBJ2-7; D is undetermined. V lost 0 bases to trimming and J lost 2 bases, with 10 bases between them. Germline V gene lookup returns CDR1 KGHDR and CDR2 SFDVKD. The CDR3 is made up of 15 amino acids. The CDR3: CATSDLQVQPYEQYV. The CDR3 region has the DNA TGTGCCACCAGTGATTTGCAAGTTCAGCCCTACGAGCAGTACGTC.

Ten or more counts support this clonotype. The V and J genes are TRBV11-2 and TRBJ2-7; 7 positions agree with TRBD1. Germline V gene data show CDR1 as SGHAT and CDR2 as FQNNGV. Trimming cost V 5 bases and J 6 bases; bases outside gene matches: 10. The CDR3 covers 14 residues. The CDR3 region has the DNA TGTGCCAGCAGCCCCTTAGACAGGGAACTCGAGCAGTACTTC. This codes for CASSPLDRELEQYF.

This clonotype was found many times. The chain employs TRBV6-5 and TRBJ2-7, with D perhaps matching TRBD2 (6 bases). Trimming stripped 6 bases from V and 0 bases from J, with 18 bases between. Germline V CDR1 and CDR2: MNHEY, SVGAGI. This CDR3 contains 16 residues. CDR3 DNA: TGTGCCAGCAGGTACGACGGCTCGCGGGGCTCCTACGAGCAGTACGTC. This translates into CASRYDGSRGSYEQYV.

This clonotype came up many times. The chain has TRBV12-3 or TRBV12-4 and TRBJ1-2, with D hard to call. CDR3 length: 14 residues. Trimming removed 7 bases from V and 0 bases from J, with 12 bases in between. In DNA, the CDR3 is TGTGCCAGCACCGGGCGTGGAGCTAACTATGGCTACACCTTC. Amino acids: CASTGRGANYGYTF.

This clonotype was counted ten times or more. This chain links TRBV15 with TRBJ1-5; D uncertain. The CDR3 totals 14 residues. V shed 5 bases and J shed 0 bases, with 8 bases lying between them. Germline-derived CDR1 and CDR2 are LNHNV and YYDKDF (reference sequence). The CDR3 DNA reads TGTGCCACCAGCCGTCGGGCTAGCAATCAGCCCCAGCATTTT. Encoded protein: CATSRRASNQPQHF.

This clonotype was seen a few times. The chain links TRBV20-1 to TRBJ2-1, with 7 bases identical to TRBD2. CDR1 and CDR2 from the germline V gene are DFQATT and SNEGSKA (reference sequence). The CDR3 is 14 residues long. Trimming cost V 0 bases and J 8 bases; bases outside gene matches: 7. Written as DNA, the CDR3 is TGCAGTGCTAGAGATGACGGGGGGAACGATGAGCAGTTCTTC. It translates to CSARDDGGNDEQFF.

This clonotype was counted many times. J is TRBJ1-2 and V is TRBV29-1, with D possibly TRBD1 on 5 matching bases. There are 15 residues in the CDR3. Germline V gene lookup returns CDR1 SQVTM and CDR2 ANQGSEA. Trimming pared 1 base from V and 4 bases from J, leaving 16 bases between. CDR3 loop: CSVEVPLAGLYGYTF. Written as DNA, the CDR3 is TGCAGCGTTGAAGTTCCCCTCGCGGGACTCTATGGCTACACCTTC.